The clone carrying this T cell receptor (beta chain) was observed a single time. No antigen is known for it. An end of the junction does not agree with germline; a read error may underlie this. There are 13 residues in the CDR3. This entry comes from a study of blood T cells in healthy people across ages. Study-wide background: About one barcoded beta molecule per two T cells came from capture by template switching.

Primers used in a second PCR of about 7 to 11 cycles were a sample-barcoded 5' primer and a J-beta primer mix. MiXCR, applied by TCRdb to the 5' RACE reads, yields one record per CDR3 protein. This repertoire shows approximately 850,000 distinct CDR3 sequences, roughly 64% found once; its top ten account for roughly 20%. Findings of the study overall: Naive T cell percentage showed a strong correlation with the diversity of TCR beta. There was no known CMV status for donors, so expanded clonotype changes were possibly confounded.

The chain employs TRBV12-3 or TRBV12-4 and TRBJ2-3, with a weak D call TRBD2 (5 bases). The specimen was blood. The receptor was isolated from a man aged 25-45 years in good health. The CDR3 DNA reads as TGTGTCAGCAGTTCCGGGGAAACAGATACGCAGTATTTT. Translated: CVSSSGETDTQYF.